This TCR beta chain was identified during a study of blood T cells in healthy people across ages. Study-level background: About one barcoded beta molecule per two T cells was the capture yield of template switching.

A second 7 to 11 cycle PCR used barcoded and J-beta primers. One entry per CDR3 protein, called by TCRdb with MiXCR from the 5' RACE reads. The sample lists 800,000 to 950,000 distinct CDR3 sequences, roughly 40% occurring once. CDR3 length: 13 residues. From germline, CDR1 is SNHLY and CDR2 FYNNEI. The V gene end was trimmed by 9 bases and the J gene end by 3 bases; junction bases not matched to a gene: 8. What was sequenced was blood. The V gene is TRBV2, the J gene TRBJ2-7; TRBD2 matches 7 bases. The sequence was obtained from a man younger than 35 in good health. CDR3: CASLSGLFYEQYF. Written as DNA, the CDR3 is TGTGCCAGTTTATCGGGACTATTCTACGAGCAGTACTTC.